The sequence of this T cell receptor beta chain was determined in a study of T-cell reconstitution after alpha-beta-depleted transplantation in children. Unique molecular identifiers tagged the TCRbeta library. TCRdb re-derived calls from the PCR reads in MiXCR, one entry per CDR3 protein. The sample yields about 130,000 distinct CDR3 sequences, roughly 10% seen once. The V gene lost 2 bases and the J gene lost 10 bases, with 6 bases spanning the gap. CDR1 and CDR2 from the germline V gene are LNHDA and SQIVND (reference sequence). The CDR3 runs 11 residues. This chain connects TRBV19 to TRBJ2-1; TRBD2 is a possible D gene (5 bases). Sequencing used PBMCs, mostly from graft donor cells, obtained 180 days after TCRalphabeta/CD19-depleted stem cell transplant. This clonotype originated in a girl less than two years old who had a stem cell transplant for combined immunodeficiency, so the T cells may come from the graft donor. Here the CDR3 reads CASSIRGEQFF. The DNA for the CDR3 is TGTGCCAGTAGTATAAGAGGGGAGCAGTTCTTC.